This TCR beta chain originates from a study of T-cell memory formation after mild COVID-19. Looking at the study overall: There were largely donor-specific TCR clusters. General observations from the study: The SARS-CoV-2 specificity of second-wave clones reaching peak at day 37 remained unverified.

TCRdb itself ran the 5' RACE reads through MiXCR, one entry per CDR3 protein. The data contain 100,000 to 150,000 distinct CDR3 sequences, 15% to 20% of them singletons. Comment on this clonotype: The antigen is not known.

CDR3 length: 13 amino acids. CDR1 is LGHNT and CDR2 is FRNRAP in the germline V gene. The germline V and J ends were trimmed by 8 bases and 3 bases, with 13 bases remaining between them. The receptor was derived from a man between 18 and 29 years old who had mild COVID-19 (a few samples of this study predate the infection). Cell type and time point are not known. This chain links TRBV12-5 with TRBJ2-5; a weak D match, TRBD2 (6 bases). Sequencing was performed on PBMCs or a T cell subset sorted from them (not recorded which). DNA for the CDR3: TGTGCTAGTCACCCTCCGGGGGAAGAGACCCAGTACTTC. Protein product: CASHPPGEETQYF.